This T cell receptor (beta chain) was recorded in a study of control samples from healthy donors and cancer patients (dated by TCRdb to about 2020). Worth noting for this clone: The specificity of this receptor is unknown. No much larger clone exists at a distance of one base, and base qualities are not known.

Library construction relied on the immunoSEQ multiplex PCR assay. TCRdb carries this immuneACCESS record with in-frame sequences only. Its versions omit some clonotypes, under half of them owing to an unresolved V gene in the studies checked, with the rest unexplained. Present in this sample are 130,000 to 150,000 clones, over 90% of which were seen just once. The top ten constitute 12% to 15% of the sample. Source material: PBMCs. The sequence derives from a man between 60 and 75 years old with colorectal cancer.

CDR3 protein: CASSPQGPPNTGELFF. DNA sequence: TGTGCCAGCAGCCCCCAGGGGCCTCCGAACACCGGGGAGCTGTTTTTT. The receptor chain draws on TRBV7-2 and TRBJ2-2, with TRBD1 as a weak D call on 6 bases. V loses 5 bases, J loses 0 bases, and the germline ends lie 13 bases apart. Taken from cysteine to phenylalanine, the CDR3 has 16 residues. Of all the DNA, just the CDR3 is kept, 48 bases in frame from base 1. The CDR1 and CDR2 encoded by the germline V gene are SGHTA and FQGNSA.